This entry is about one T cell receptor (beta chain). The antigen remains undetermined. The source of the sample is a study of T cell responses to AZD1222 COVID-19 vaccine. Overall study results and limits: Spike-wide coverage was observed for vaccine-associated CD4 TCRs, with dominant responses at 160-218 and 743-854. Only six or seven AZD1222 recipients tested seropositive at baseline. Receipt of two AZD1222 doses was followed by a rise in Spike-specific TCR breadth and depth. White British ancestry dominated among donors, who included more females, and clonal diversity was possibly underestimated.

TCRdb keeps only in-frame clones here, not all; method: immunoSEQ multiplex PCR. The sample includes 150,000 to 200,000 clones, around 92% of them seen just once. The V and J ends lost 2 bases and 6 bases respectively, with 11 bases between them. The CDR3 has 13 residues. Looked up from germline, CDR1 is SGHVS and CDR2 is FQNEAQ. The sample here was peripheral blood, taken on day 0 of AZD1222 vaccination. This receptor was identified in an adult in good health. The chain employs TRBV7-8 and TRBJ2-7; tentatively, D is TRBD1 (7 bases). The DNA for the CDR3 is TGTGCCAGCAGCTTAAACAGGGGAGGCGAGCAGTACTTC. Translating it yields CASSLNRGGEQYF.